The clone carrying this TCR beta chain was recorded a few times. The PCR used 60 Vbeta and 13 Jbeta primers. Clones were sequenced by immunoSEQ multiplex PCR, and TCRdb holds only the in-frame ones, with some missing. The sample comprises roughly 250,000 clones, 80% of which are singletons, and about 0.3% rests with the top ten. The data originate from a study of cytomegalovirus exposure and HLA in healthy donors. CDR1 is MGHRA, CDR2 YSYEKL, per germline. Trimming took 0 bases from V and 3 from J, leaving 17 bases between them. The CDR3 covers 18 residues. The gene calls are TRBV4-1 and TRBJ1-4; D unresolved. The receptor was isolated from a girl aged 2 to 9 in good health and CMV-seronegative. What was sequenced was PBMCs. As DNA, the CDR3 is TGCGCCAGCAGCCAAGAGGGAGGCCCCAGGAGGGCTAATGAAAAACTGTTTTTT. This gives the protein CASSQEGGPRRANEKLFF.